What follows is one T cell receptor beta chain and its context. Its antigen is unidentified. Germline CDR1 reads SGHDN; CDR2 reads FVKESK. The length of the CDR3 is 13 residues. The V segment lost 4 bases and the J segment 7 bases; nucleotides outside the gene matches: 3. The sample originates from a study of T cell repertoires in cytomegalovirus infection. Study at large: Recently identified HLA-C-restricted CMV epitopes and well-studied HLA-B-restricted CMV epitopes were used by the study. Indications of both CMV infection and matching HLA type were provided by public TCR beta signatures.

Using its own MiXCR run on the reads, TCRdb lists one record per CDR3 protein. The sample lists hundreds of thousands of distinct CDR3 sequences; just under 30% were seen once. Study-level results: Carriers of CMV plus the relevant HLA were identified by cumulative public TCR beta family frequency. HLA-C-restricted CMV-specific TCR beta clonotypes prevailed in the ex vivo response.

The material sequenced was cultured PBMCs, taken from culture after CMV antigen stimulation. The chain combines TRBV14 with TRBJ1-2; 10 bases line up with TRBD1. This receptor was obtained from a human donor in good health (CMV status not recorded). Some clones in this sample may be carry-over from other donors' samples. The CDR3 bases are TGTGCCAGCAGCCCCGGGGACAGGGGTGGCTACACCTTC. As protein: CASSPGDRGGYTF.